One and the same sample provided the 20 T cell receptor delta chains below, sequenced in a study of Vδ1+ human thymocytes. General study findings and limits: In the thymus, TRG and TRD repertoires looked highly polyclonal with Gaussian CDR3 lengths.

Sequences come from RNA converted to cDNA by reverse transcription. Pooled V-gene forward primers with one constant-region reverse primer generated the CDR3 amplicons by multiplex PCR. TCRdb re-called the multiplex PCR reads through CATT. The profile shows fewer than 90,000 delta-chain clones, around 34% of them singletons. Their recognized antigens are unknown. The source material was Vdelta1+ gamma-delta thymocytes from the thymus. The subset here: FACS-sorted CD3+ TCRalphabeta- TCRVdelta1+ TCRVdelta2- thymocytes. The source of these receptors is a boy in the first two years of life who had congenital heart surgery.

This clone appeared a few times. The V gene is TRDV1, the J gene TRDJ1, with 7 bases identical to TRDD3. The CDR3 has 22 residues. V shed 0 bases and J 1 base; nucleotides not matched to a gene: 23. The germline gives CDR1 TSWWSYY, CDR2 QGS. The DNA for the CDR3 is TGTGCTCTTGGGGAACTAATCTTCCGAGCTACTACTGGGGTAAAGCGCACCGATAAACTCATCTTT. As protein: CALGELIFRATTGVKRTDKLIF.

This clone has just a few counts. V is TRDV1 and J is TRDJ1, with TRDD3 identical over 12 bases. The J segment lost 2 bases and the V segment lost 0 bases, leaving 22 bases of the junction unmatched. Germline CDR1 and CDR2: TSWWSYY and QGS. This CDR3 has 23 amino acids. The CDR3 region has the DNA TGTGCTCTTGGGGAACTTGGCGTTCGGTACTGGGGGATACAAGGGGCCAGGACCGATAAACTCATCTTT. Translation gives CALGELGVRYWGIQGARTDKLIF.

Note on this clone: One junction end disagrees with the germline gene, perhaps due to a read error. Other DNA sequences of this sample code for an identical CDR3. This chain links TRDV1 with TRDJ1, with a weak D call TRDD3 (6 bases). The CDR3 is 18 amino acids. Germline values: CDR1 TSWWSYY, CDR2 QGS. The CDR3 DNA sequence: TGTGCTCTTGGAGAGGCCGGCTACCCTGGGGATTACACCGATAAACTCATCTTC. Translating it yields CALGEAGYPGDYTDKLIF.

V and J are TRDV1 and TRDJ1; TRDD3 aligns across 8 bases. Germline V lookup: CDR1 TSWWSYY, CDR2 QGS. The CDR3 contains 25 residues. Trimming at V came to 1 base and at J to 0 bases, leaving 31 bases not matched to a gene. This CDR3 is CALGERCCRRPSPILGVGYTDKLIF. CDR3 in DNA: TGTGCTCTTGGGGAACGTTGTTGTCGCAGGCCTTCCCCCATACTGGGGGTGGGGTACACCGATAAACTCATCTTT.

This clone was observed a few times. J is TRDJ1 and V is TRDV1; TRDD3 matches at 7 bases. With 0 bases clipped from V and 0 bases from J, the junction kept 10 bases outside the gene matches. This CDR3 is 18 amino acids long. Germline CDR1 is TSWWSYY and CDR2 is QGS. CDR3 protein: CALGELKRGIQYTDKLIF. In DNA, the CDR3 is TGTGCTCTTGGGGAACTAAAACGGGGGATTCAGTACACCGATAAACTCATCTTT.

The chain uses TRDV1 and TRDJ1, with 10 nucleotides matching TRDD3. The V segment lost 0 bases and the J segment 1 base; nucleotides outside the gene matches: 11. The CDR3 covers 19 residues. Germline lookup yields CDR1 TSWWSYY and CDR2 QGS. Here the CDR3 DNA reads TGTGCTCTTGGGGAACTAAGCGTACTGGGGGATTTTACCACCGATAAACTCATCTTT. This sequence encodes CALGELSVLGDFTTDKLIF.

Only a few counts were recorded for this clone. V gene TRDV1 combines with J gene TRDJ1; D is possibly TRDD2 or TRDD3 (6 bases each). This CDR3 spans 17 amino acids. Germline V gene data show CDR1 as TSWWSYY and CDR2 as QGS. The ends were cut back, 3 bases at V and 7 bases at J, with 24 bases in the middle. The CDR3 DNA reads as TGTGCTCTTGGGGAGGCTTTCCTTCCCCACCCTGGGGCTAAACTCATCTTT. Residues: CALGEAFLPHPGAKLIF.

The chain joins TRDV1 to TRDJ1; D gene ambiguous. In germline, CDR1 is TSWWSYY, CDR2 QGS. Trimming took 2 bases from V and 0 from J, leaving 10 bases between them. This CDR3 has 15 amino acids. The CDR3 DNA follows: TGTGCTCTTGGGGAAGGCTCACGTAACACCGATAAACTCATCTTT. This translates into CALGEGSRNTDKLIF.

This clone showed up just a few times. V is TRDV1 and J is TRDJ1; 10 nucleotides match TRDD3. The V and J ends lost 4 bases and 1 base, in that order; junction bases with no gene match: 30. In germline, CDR1 is TSWWSYY, CDR2 QGS. This CDR3 spans 24 amino acids. Here the CDR3 DNA reads TGTGCTCTTGGGGGGAGAGGCGCGCACCAAGAGTACTGGGGGATGGCGAGGGTCACCGATAAACTCATCTTT. This encodes CALGGRGAHQEYWGMARVTDKLIF.

This sequence joins TRDV1 and TRDJ1; no firm D call. The CDR3 sequence is 19 residues long. Trimming left V 2 bases short and J 0 bases short, with 22 bases between. The germline V gene encodes CDR1 TSWWSYY and CDR2 QGS. DNA for the CDR3: TGTGCTCTTGGGGAATCTCTCCAGTACGCGCGATCGTACACCGATAAACTCATCTTT. Translated: CALGESLQYARSYTDKLIF.

This clone occurred once. One end of the junction does not line up with germline, which may come from a read error. V is TRDV1 and J is TRDJ1; 9 nucleotides line up with TRDD3. Germline CDR1 is TSWWSYY and CDR2 is QGS. The CDR3 is 24 amino acids. This CDR3 reads CALGEIGGTERSTGGDKYTDKLIF. DNA for the CDR3: TGTGCGCTTGGGGAAATCGGCGGGACGGAAAGATCTACTGGGGGAGACAAGTACACCGATAAACTCATCTTT.

The V gene is TRDV1, the J gene TRDJ1; 10 bases match TRDD3. CDR3 length equals 18 residues. Germline values: CDR1 TSWWSYY, CDR2 QGS. J was trimmed by 0 bases and V by 0 bases; bases with no gene match: 7. CDR3 DNA: TGTGCTCTTGGGGAACTGGGTTACTGGGGGATTGACACCGATAAACTCATCTTT. It encodes CALGELGYWGIDTDKLIF.

This clone was seen more than once but under ten times. The V call is TRDV1, the J call TRDJ1, with D perhaps matching TRDD3 (6 bases). Looked up from germline, CDR1 is TSWWSYY and CDR2 is QGS. V shed 1 base and J shed 0 bases, with 27 bases lying between them. The CDR3 sequence is 21 residues long. CDR3 coding DNA: TGTGCTCTTGGGGAACCTCGAACCCTGGGGTCTTACGAGGGGGACACCGATAAACTCATCTTT. As protein: CALGEPRTLGSYEGDTDKLIF.

A few counts support this clone. The chain carries TRDV1 and TRDJ1; TRDD3 matches at 12 bases. Germline CDR1 is TSWWSYY and CDR2 is QGS. The V and J ends lost 3 bases and 12 bases, in that order; junction bases with no gene match: 26. This CDR3 spans 20 amino acids. CDR3 loop: CALGDPIPTAYWGIPGRVIF. The CDR3 region has the DNA TGTGCTCTTGGGGACCCAATTCCTACTGCCTACTGGGGGATACCGGGAAGGGTCATCTTT.

This clone appeared a few times. This chain links TRDV1 with TRDJ1; perhaps TRDD3 as D (6 bases). V was trimmed by 0 bases and J by 0 bases, leaving 23 bases between them. The CDR3 runs to 20 residues. Germline assignment: CDR1 TSWWSYY and CDR2 QGS. The CDR3 nucleotides read TGTGCTCTTGGGGAACTCTCAAGATGGCTGGGGATGGTCTACACCGATAAACTCATCTTT. Translated, it gives CALGELSRWLGMVYTDKLIF.

The chain is built from TRDV1 and TRDJ1, with TRDD3 matching 9 bases. The V gene end was trimmed by 2 bases and the J gene end by 0 bases; junction bases not matched to a gene: 13. The CDR3 covers 19 residues. Germline loops: CDR1 TSWWSYY, CDR2 QGS. CDR3: CALGEIPPLDWGNTDKLIF. The CDR3 nucleotides read TGTGCTCTTGGGGAAATTCCTCCTCTCGACTGGGGGAACACCGATAAACTCATCTTT.

This chain uses TRDV1 with TRDJ1; D not certain. The CDR3 is 16 residues long. V was cut by 0 bases and J by 7 bases, with 18 bases left in between. The germline gives CDR1 TSWWSYY, CDR2 QGS. CDR3 sequence: CALGELLLVRTPKLIF. The CDR3 nucleotides are TGTGCTCTTGGGGAACTCCTCCTGGTACGTACGCCTAAACTCATCTTT.

This chain joins TRDV1 and TRDJ1, with 9 bases that match TRDD3. This CDR3 contains 21 residues. Trimming at V came to 2 bases and at J to 0 bases, leaving 19 bases not matched to a gene. Per the germline V gene, CDR1 is TSWWSYY and CDR2 is QGS. The CDR3 loop reads CALGEKRPVGTGGVYTDKLIF. CDR3 DNA: TGTGCTCTTGGGGAAAAACGCCCCGTAGGGACTGGGGGAGTGTACACCGATAAACTCATCTTT.

This clone was detected a few times. The chain uses TRDV1 and TRDJ1; D might be TRDD3 (5 bases). V lost 2 bases and J 0 bases, leaving 13 bases between the germline ends. Looked up from germline, CDR1 is TSWWSYY and CDR2 is QGS. The length of the CDR3 is 16 residues. The CDR3 region has the DNA TGTGCTCTTGGGGAAGGGACCGACTGGTACACCGATAAACTCATCTTT. It translates to CALGEGTDWYTDKLIF.

The genes are TRDV1 and TRDJ1, with 13 bases fitting TRDD3. The CDR3 is made up of 22 amino acids. The V gene end was trimmed by 2 bases and the J gene end by 5 bases; junction bases not matched to a gene: 23. CDR1 is TSWWSYY and CDR2 is QGS in the germline V gene. The DNA of the CDR3 is TGTGCTCTTGGGGAAGGGGGTTCCCCTCGTACTGGGGGATACGCAATTTTGGATAAACTCATCTTT. Its protein product is CALGEGGSPRTGGYAILDKLIF.